This record looks at one T cell receptor beta chain sequence and its context. Antigen unknown. The data originate from a study of cytomegalovirus exposure and HLA in healthy donors. A multiplex PCR was run with 60 Vbeta primers and 13 Jbeta primers. TCRdb's copy holds only in-frame clones and misses some; the assay was immunoSEQ multiplex PCR. The profile covers tens of thousands of clones, with approximately 76% appearing a single time and 8.4% taken by the ten largest. Each donor was nominally healthy when sampled (though unrecorded immune exposures were likely). The CDR3 runs 14 residues. V lost 3 bases and J lost 5, with 14 bases in between. CDR1 SGHVS and CDR2 FQNEAQ come from the germline V gene. General observations from the study: At a 0.05 false discovery rate, a later analysis found around 15,000 TCR beta sequences to be associated with HLA alleles. A later analysis found that most CMV-associated TCR beta chains appeared HLA-restricted.

The sample taken for sequencing was PBMCs. This clonotype was obtained from a woman aged 25 to 39 in good health and CMV-seropositive. The V call is TRBV7-8, the J call TRBJ2-7; perhaps TRBD2 as D (5 bases). In nucleotides, the CDR3 is TGTGCCAGCAGCTTTCCTAGCCTGGGCGACGAGCAGTACTTC. Its protein product is CASSFPSLGDEQYF.